This TCR beta chain was profiled in a study of T-cell memory formation after mild COVID-19. TCRdb independently ran MiXCR on the 5' RACE reads; one entry per CDR3 protein. The sample records 380,000 or so distinct CDR3 sequences, around 15% being singletons. Germline CDR1 reads SGHRS; CDR2 reads YFSETQ. The CDR3 has 14 residues. Trimming shortened V by 0 bases and J by 5 bases, and 11 bases separated the two germline ends. This TCR was sampled from a man aged 18 to 29 who had mild COVID-19 (a few samples of this study predate the infection). Cell type and time point are not known. The sample comprised PBMCs or a T cell subset sorted from them (not recorded which). The V gene is TRBV5-1, the J gene TRBJ2-5, with D tentatively TRBD1 (5 bases). The CDR3 spells CASSLEGVDETQYF. The CDR3 nucleotides are TGCGCCAGCAGCTTGGAAGGGGTCGACGAGACCCAGTACTTC.